This TCR beta chain is from a study of beta chain features in type 1 diabetes. Via the markers CD45RO/CCR7/CD25/CD127/CD95/CD27, stem cell-like memory, regulatory, central memory and naive CD4+ cells were sorted. As concerns this clone: Its antigen is undetermined. This CDR3 is also generated by other DNA sequences in the sample.

Reverse transcription of all isolated RNA meant that expressed TCRB transcripts were sequenced. Here immunoSEQ multiplex PCR was the method, and the copy in TCRdb shows in-frame clones only, minus some. The profile shows roughly 150,000 clones, 63% of them singletons. The study, taken as a whole, reports: Moderately but significantly shorter TCRB CDR3s were found in Type 1 diabetes patients in all four CD4+ subsets. No resolution was reached here on whether HLA type influences TCRB rearrangement. The naive, central memory and Treg TCRB repertoires looked more alike in patients than they did in healthy donors.

This TCR came from a young man with type 1 diabetes. Sequenced input: naive CD4+ T cells from blood.

CDR3 loop: CSVERQGGEKLFF. The CDR3 nucleotides are TGCAGCGTTGAGCGGCAGGGAGGTGAAAAACTGTTTTTT. This chain connects TRBV29-1 to TRBJ1-4, with D possibly TRBD1 on 5 matching bases. This CDR3 spans 13 amino acids. The V end was cut by 3 bases, the J end by 7 bases, with 12 bases between. The germline gives CDR1 SQVTM, CDR2 ANQGSEA.